This TCR beta chain was sequenced for a study of blood T cells in healthy people across ages. Study-wide points: Long-lived donors exceeded aged donors in naive CD4+ cells and diversity.

A few counts support this clonotype. Its matching antigen is unknown. The second PCR ran about 6 to 11 cycles with a sample-barcoded 5' primer and J-beta primers. In TCRdb, the 5' RACE reads were re-called with MiXCR into one record per CDR3 protein. This table holds 750,000 to 950,000 distinct CDR3 sequences, 20% to 30% found once. Total RNA extraction produced at least 6 micrograms (per sample) for the study. Germline-derived CDR1 and CDR2 are SGDLS and YYNGEE. The V end was cut by 0 bases, the J end by 3 bases, with 9 bases between. The CDR3 is 15 residues long. These same records also appear under a second study, on T cells of mothers and their children. In that study: Related and unrelated pairs show similar shaping of TCR recombination output by thymic selection.

Sequenced input: blood. The chain links TRBV9 to TRBJ1-4; weak D call: TRBD1 (5 bases). The TCR comes from a boy aged 5 to 17 in good health. CDR3 amino acids: CASSVGRGANEKLFF. The CDR3 coding sequence is TGTGCCAGCAGCGTAGGAAGGGGTGCTAATGAAAAACTGTTTTTT.